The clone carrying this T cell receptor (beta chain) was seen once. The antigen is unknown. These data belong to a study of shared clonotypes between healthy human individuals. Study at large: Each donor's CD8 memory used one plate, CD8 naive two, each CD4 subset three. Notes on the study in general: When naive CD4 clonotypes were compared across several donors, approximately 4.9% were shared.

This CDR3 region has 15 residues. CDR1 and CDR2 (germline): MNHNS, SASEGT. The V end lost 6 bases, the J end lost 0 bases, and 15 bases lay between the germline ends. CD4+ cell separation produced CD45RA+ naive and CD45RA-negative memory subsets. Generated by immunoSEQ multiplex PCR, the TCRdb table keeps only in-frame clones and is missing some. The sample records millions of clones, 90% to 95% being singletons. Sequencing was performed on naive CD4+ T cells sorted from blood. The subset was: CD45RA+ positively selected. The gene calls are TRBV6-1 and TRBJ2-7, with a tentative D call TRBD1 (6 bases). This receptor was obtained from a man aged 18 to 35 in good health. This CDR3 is CASRKDRESSYEQYF. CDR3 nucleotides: TGTGCCAGCAGGAAGGACAGAGAAAGCTCCTACGAGCAGTACTTC.